The entry below describes one T cell receptor (beta chain). V shed 7 bases, J shed 9 bases, and the junction held 12 bases outside the gene matches. The CDR3 sequence is 16 residues long. Germline V lookup: CDR1 SNHLY, CDR2 FYNNEI. These data come from a study of blood T cell repertoires in COVID-19. Overall study: Acute-phase and convalescent COVID-19 samples originated in the United States, Italy and Spain. T cells, B-cell-depleted T cells, or PBMCs supplied cDNA or gDNA.

In the study's own analysis: Estimates of nucleated cell counts were drawn from the amplification of reference gene primers. Using immunoSEQ multiplex PCR, the repertoire was profiled, and TCRdb retains in-frame clones only, with some absent. The V and J calls and clone size are taken from that table; D and trimming were inferred from the DNA. The sample carries more than 150,000 clones, around nine tenths recorded once. The chain recombines TRBV2 with TRBJ2-1; 13 nucleotides line up with TRBD2. The sequencing sample was made of peripheral blood. The TCR originated in a man aged 50-59 years with acute or convalescent COVID-19. The CDR3 DNA follows: TGTGCCAGCATTTGGGACAGGACTAGCGGGGGACGTGAGCAGTTCTTC. Translation gives CASIWDRTSGGREQFF.